Shown below are 5 T cell receptor beta chains from a single sample sequenced in a study of somatic mutations in cytotoxic T cells in rheumatoid arthritis. Generated by immunoSEQ multiplex PCR, the TCRdb table keeps only in-frame clones and is missing some. The table records around 16,000 clones, less than 85% of them present only once. The specimen was CD8+ T cells sorted from blood. Source of these receptors: an adult with rheumatoid arthritis.

The gene calls are TRBV15 and TRBJ2-1; perhaps TRBD2 as D (5 bases). V was pared by 9 bases and J by 0 bases, with 30 bases between. Germline V gene data show CDR1 as LNHNV and CDR2 as YYDKDF (reference sequence). The CDR3 loop spans 20 amino acids. The CDR3 here is CATSHTKIYLAQRSYNEQFF. The CDR3 region has the DNA TGTGCCACTTCACATACCAAAATATATTTAGCGCAGCGCTCCTACAATGAGCAGTTCTTC.

The chain recombines TRBV28 with TRBJ2-2; perhaps TRBD1 as D (5 bases). CDR1 MDHEN and CDR2 SYDVKM come from the germline V gene. There are 15 residues in the CDR3. Trimming stripped 10 bases from V and 7 bases from J, with 22 bases between. CDR3 residues: CAKINLGRVGGELFF. The DNA of the CDR3 is TGTGCCAAAATAAATCTGGGCAGGGTGGGCGGGGAGCTGTTTTTT.

Sample share makes this clone medium-sized (0.01 to 0.1%). The chain uses TRBV27 and TRBJ2-7, with D perhaps TRBD2 (6 bases). CDR3 length equals 14 residues. The V gene's germline CDR1 is MNHEY and CDR2 SMNVEV (reference sequence). V lost 2 bases and J 6 bases, leaving 14 bases between the germline ends. This CDR3 reads CASSLRQTGGEQYF. The CDR3 nucleotides read TGTGCCAGCAGTTTACGTCAGACCGGGGGCGAGCAGTACTTC.

This clone was counted between two and nine times. The chain couples TRBV10-1 to TRBJ2-3, with TRBD1 identical over 8 bases. CDR1 and CDR2 from the germline V gene are WNHNN and SYGVQD (reference sequence). With V trimmed by 3 bases and J by 4 bases, 9 bases remained unmatched. The CDR3 has 16 amino acids. This CDR3 reads CASSERTGSGADTQYF. For the CDR3, the DNA is TGCGCCAGCAGTGAAAGGACAGGGAGTGGCGCAGATACGCAGTATTTT.

The rearrangement joins TRBV19 to TRBJ1-1, with 8 bases identical to TRBD1. Germline V gene data show CDR1 as LNHDA and CDR2 as SQIVND (reference sequence). Trimming cost V 3 bases and J 4 bases; bases outside gene matches: 13. The CDR3 loop spans 17 amino acids. This CDR3 reads CASSIGTGYNMATEAFF. The CDR3 DNA sequence: TGTGCCAGTAGTATCGGGACAGGTTATAACATGGCCACTGAAGCTTTCTTT.